The 18 T cell receptor beta chains reported below all come from one sample, sequenced in a study of long-term antiretroviral therapy in people with HIV. immunoSEQ v3.0 was run at survey level. Sequencing was performed with immunoSEQ multiplex PCR; in TCRdb, only in-frame clones are kept and a portion is missing. This table holds about 24,000 clones, 87% found once. Sequenced here: unsorted PBMCs, sampled 1.8 years before starting antiretroviral therapy. The receptors were sampled from a man over 45 with HIV.

The chain combines TRBV4-1 with TRBJ2-1, with TRBD2 matching 10 bases. CDR3 length: 16 residues. J gave up 3 bases and V 4 bases, and 6 bases lay outside the gene matches. Germline CDR1 and CDR2: MGHRA and YSYEKL. Here the CDR3 DNA reads TGCGCCAGCAGCCTATCAGGACTAGCGGACTACAATGAGCAGTTCTTC. Its translation: CASSLSGLADYNEQFF.

The rearrangement uses TRBV10-3 and TRBJ2-7, with D unclear. Germline loops: CDR1 ENHRY, CDR2 SYGVKD. Trimming pared 10 bases from V and 6 bases from J, leaving 19 bases between. The CDR3 has 13 amino acids. For the CDR3, the DNA is TGTGCCACGCGCTTCTTAGTTCTCCGCGAGCAGTACTTC. Protein: CATRFLVLREQYF.

This chain uses TRBV6-1 with TRBJ1-5; D is unresolved. This CDR3 is 15 amino acids long. Trimming removed 4 bases at V and 5 bases at J, with 15 bases between. Germline CDR1 MNHNS, CDR2 SASEGT. In nucleotides, the CDR3 is TGTGCCAGCAGTGTTCGCTCGGCGGCGGATCAGCCCCAGCATTTT. Translated, it gives CASSVRSAADQPQHF.

The V gene is TRBV27, the J gene TRBJ2-5; D is unclear. This CDR3 is 13 amino acids long. Trimming stripped 6 bases from V and 0 bases from J, with 8 bases between. CDR1 is MNHEY and CDR2 is SMNVEV in the germline V gene (reference sequence). CDR3 sequence: CASSANDQETQYF. In DNA, the CDR3 is TGTGCCAGCAGCGCAAACGACCAAGAGACCCAGTACTTC.

This clone showed up just a few times. The V call is TRBV5-4, the J call TRBJ2-7; D is unclear. V was shortened by 3 bases and J by 3 bases, with 10 bases between the two germline ends. CDR3 length equals 13 residues. The germline V gene has CDR1 SGHNT and CDR2 YYREEE (reference sequence). The CDR3 reads CASSSGINYEQYF. DNA of the CDR3: TGTGCCAGCAGCTCGGGCATTAACTACGAGCAGTACTTC.

The gene calls are TRBV4-3 and TRBJ2-7, with 9 bases lining up with TRBD2. J was trimmed by 4 bases and V by 2 bases; bases with no gene match: 6. Germline V gene lookup returns CDR1 LGHNA and CDR2 YSLEER. This CDR3 is 15 amino acids long. CDR3 residues: CASSQIGGGAYEQYF. Written as DNA, the CDR3 is TGCGCCAGCAGCCAAATCGGCGGGGGGGCATACGAGCAGTACTTC.

This chain connects TRBV6-5 to TRBJ2-7; 7 bases fit TRBD1. This CDR3 contains 16 residues. Per the germline V gene, CDR1 is MNHEY and CDR2 is SVGAGI. The J segment lost 2 bases and the V segment lost 0 bases, leaving 7 bases of the junction unmatched. CDR3 nucleotides: TGTGCCAGCAGTTACTCGACGGGACAGCCAACCTACGAGCAGTACTTC. It encodes CASSYSTGQPTYEQYF.

This clone was detected only a few times. J is TRBJ1-2 and V is TRBV7-2; D is uncertain. Germline lookup yields CDR1 SGHTA and CDR2 FQGNSA. This CDR3 region has 11 residues. The ends were cut back, 5 bases at V and 10 bases at J, with 11 bases in the middle. Written as DNA, the CDR3 is TGTGCCAGCAGCCCACGAGGCCCCTACACCTTC. Encoded protein: CASSPRGPYTF.

This chain joins TRBV28 and TRBJ1-1; TRBD1 matches at 8 bases. Germline loops: CDR1 MDHEN, CDR2 SYDVKM. The CDR3 runs to 14 residues. V lost 7 bases and J lost 1; bases outside the gene matches: 5. For the CDR3, the DNA is TGTGCCAGCACCTGGACAGGGACGAACACTGAAGCTTTCTTT. It is translated as CASTWTGTNTEAFF.

The V and J genes are TRBV7-9 and TRBJ2-3, with D perhaps TRBD2 (6 bases). The CDR3 is 18 amino acids. Germline V gene sequence: CDR1 SEHNR, CDR2 FQNEAQ (reference sequence). Trimming cost V 0 bases and J 4 bases, with 20 bases left between them. The CDR3: CASSLAPGLPKGADTQYF. CDR3 DNA sequence: TGTGCCAGCAGCTTAGCACCTGGACTACCTAAAGGAGCAGATACGCAGTATTTT.

The rearrangement uses TRBV9 and TRBJ2-7; D remains unclear. CDR3 size: 14 residues. Trimming took off 0 bases at V and 4 bases at J, with 11 bases between the two ends. Germline V gene sequence: CDR1 SGDLS, CDR2 YYNGEE. The CDR3, as DNA: TGTGCCAGCAGCGTAGGCCCGCAGGTTTACGAGCAGTACTTC. It yields the protein CASSVGPQVYEQYF.

The chain joins TRBV27 to TRBJ2-7; D possibly corresponds to TRBD2 (5 bases). The CDR3 runs to 13 residues. Germline-derived CDR1 and CDR2 are MNHEY and SMNVEV (reference sequence). With 3 bases removed from V and 5 bases from J, the gap between germline ends came to 11 bases. CDR3 protein: CASSLTGSHEQYF. DNA of the CDR3: TGTGCCAGCAGTTTGACGGGGAGTCACGAGCAGTACTTC.

This clone was found once. J is TRBJ2-5 and V is TRBV10-3; a possible D gene is TRBD1 (6 bases). V lost 2 bases and J lost 0, with 13 bases in between. CDR3 length: 16 residues. The V gene's germline CDR1 is ENHRY and CDR2 SYGVKD. CDR3 sequence reads: CAISEARTAYQETQYF. CDR3 nucleotides: TGTGCCATCAGTGAGGCCCGGACAGCGTACCAAGAGACCCAGTACTTC.

The V call is TRBV30, the J call TRBJ2-1; D perhaps matches TRBD1 (5 bases). Per germline, CDR1 GTSNPN and CDR2 SVGIG (reference sequence). The ends were cut back, 2 bases at V and 3 bases at J, with 14 bases in the middle. The CDR3 has 15 amino acids. The CDR3 region has the DNA TGTGCCTGGAGTAGGGGTAGAGGCCACTACAATGAGCAGTTCTTC. Its translation: CAWSRGRGHYNEQFF. The variable domain in full, with the rest retrieved from reference TRBV30 and TRBJ2-1, is SQTIHQWPATLVQPVGSPLSLECTVEGTSNPNLYWYRQAAGRGLQLLFYSVGIGQISSEVPQNLSASRPQDRQFILSSKKLLLSDSGFYLCAWSRGRGHYNEQFFGPGTRLTVL.

The J gene is TRBJ1-3, the V gene TRBV11-2; D remains unclear. The length of the CDR3 is 16 residues. V shed 0 bases and J shed 2 bases, with 11 bases lying between them. CDR1 and CDR2 from the germline V gene are SGHAT and FQNNGV. CDR3 sequence reads: CASSLELAGAGNTIYF. CDR3 in DNA: TGTGCCAGCAGCTTAGAGTTGGCAGGTGCTGGAAACACCATATATTTT.

A few counts support this clone. The chain carries TRBV19 and TRBJ1-2; a possible D gene is TRBD1 (5 bases). The CDR3 contains 14 residues. Trimming left V 5 bases short and J 4 bases short, with 14 bases between. The V gene's germline CDR1 is LNHDA and CDR2 SQIVND (reference sequence). CDR3 sequence reads: CASSPRDSIYGYTF. CDR3 nucleotide sequence: TGTGCCAGTAGTCCTCGAGACAGCATCTATGGCTACACCTTC.

In nucleotides, the CDR3 is TGTGCCAGCAGGGAGAGGAACATTCAGTACTTC. Protein: CASRERNIQYF. The chain combines TRBV6-5 with TRBJ2-4; D is unresolved. Germline V gives CDR1 MNHEY, CDR2 SVGAGI. This CDR3 has 11 amino acids. Trimming cost V 6 bases and J 7 bases, with 7 bases left between them.

The chain is built from TRBV15 and TRBJ2-2; D may be TRBD2 (6 bases). CDR3 length: 16 residues. The germline gives CDR1 LNHNV, CDR2 YYDKDF (reference sequence). Trimming removed 3 bases at V and 3 bases at J, with 14 bases between. CDR3 loop: CATSSIPGLHTGELFF. The CDR3 region has the DNA TGTGCCACCAGCAGCATTCCGGGACTTCACACCGGGGAGCTGTTTTTT. Supplemented by reference TRBV15 and TRBJ2-2, the full variable domain reads DAMVIQNPRYQVTQFGKPVTLSCSQTLNHNVMYWYQQKSSQAPKLLFHYYDKDFNNEADTPDNFQSRRPNTSFCFLDIRSPGLGDTAMYLCATSSIPGLHTGELFFGEGSRLTVL.